These 21 T cell receptor beta chains were sequenced from one sample in a study of blood T cell repertoires in COVID-19. Produced via immunoSEQ multiplex PCR; TCRdb's table is partial and in-frame only. This table has roughly 380,000 clones, less than 90% appearing once. Source material: PBMCs or T cells enriched from blood (not recorded which). These receptors were collected from a woman aged 25 to 45 who had recovered from COVID-19.

A single count supports this clone. V and J are TRBV5-1 and TRBJ1-1, with D possibly matching TRBD1 (6 bases). V was trimmed by 0 bases and J by 4 bases, leaving 16 bases between them. CDR3 length equals 16 residues. CDR1 is SGHRS, CDR2 YFSETQ, per germline. In nucleotides, the CDR3 is TGCGCCAGCAGCTTGGCCGGACAGTACACGGGCACTGAAGCTTTCTTT. Encoded protein: CASSLAGQYTGTEAFF.

The chain uses TRBV12-3 or TRBV12-4 and TRBJ2-1, with 8 bases matching TRBD2. This CDR3 is built from 12 residues. V lost 10 bases and J lost 7; bases outside the gene matches: 6. CDR3 protein: CATKRESNEQFF. DNA of the CDR3: TGTGCCACAAAGCGGGAGTCGAATGAGCAGTTCTTC.

The chain uses TRBV11-3 and TRBJ2-1; 7 bases align to TRBD1. CDR1 SGHNT and CDR2 YENEEA come from the germline V gene. V dropped 5 bases and J dropped 5; count of bases not matched to a gene: 15. The CDR3 runs to 17 residues. The CDR3 loop reads CASSTRRQGRRDNEQFF. The CDR3 DNA follows: TGTGCCAGCAGCACAAGAAGACAGGGAAGGAGAGACAATGAGCAGTTCTTC.

This clone was detected only a few times. This chain uses TRBV7-8 with TRBJ2-1, with D perhaps matching TRBD2 (6 bases). The CDR3 is 12 amino acids. Germline V lookup: CDR1 SGHVS, CDR2 FQNEAQ. Trimming took off 6 bases at V and 5 bases at J, with 8 bases between the two ends. For the CDR3, the DNA is TGTGCCAGCAGGCGGGATAACAATGAGCAGTTCTTC. It codes for CASRRDNNEQFF.

V usage is TRBV3-1 (or the pseudogene TRBV3-2) and J usage is TRBJ2-3, with 9 nucleotides matching TRBD1. Germline assignment: CDR1 LGHDT and CDR2 YNNKEL (reference sequence). The CDR3 is 15 amino acids. With V trimmed by 4 bases and J by 14 bases, 16 bases remained unmatched. The CDR3 sequence: CASSPLDRDRVSTYF. CDR3 in DNA: TGTGCCAGCAGCCCCCTAGATAGGGACAGGGTATCCACGTATTTT.

The J gene is TRBJ1-2, the V gene TRBV5-4; 8 positions agree with TRBD1. Unmatched junction bases numbered 3, after V lost 7 bases and J lost 7 bases. Germline V CDR1 and CDR2: SGHNT, YYREEE (reference sequence). The CDR3 has 11 residues. This CDR3 reads CASQGAGGYTF. The DNA for the CDR3 is TGTGCCAGCCAGGGGGCAGGTGGCTACACCTTC.

The V gene is TRBV6-5, the J gene TRBJ1-1; the D gene is possibly TRBD1 (6 bases). With 6 bases removed from V and 10 bases from J, the gap between germline ends came to 18 bases. This CDR3 is built from 13 residues. Germline V gives CDR1 MNHEY, CDR2 SVGAGI. CDR3 coding DNA: TGTGCCAGCAGCCCCAACAGGGTAGGGAGAGCTTTCTTT. Translating gives CASSPNRVGRAFF.

This chain links TRBV21-1 with TRBJ2-2; the table assigns TRBD2, which was not confirmed against the DNA. TRBV21-1 corresponds to a pseudogene. This CDR3 spans 15 amino acids. CDR3 bases: TGTGCCAGCAGCACCCTAGCGGGAGACACCGGGGAGCTGTTTTTT. Translated, it gives CASSTLAGDTGELFF.

The gene calls are TRBV28 and TRBJ1-2, with D maybe TRBD1 (6 bases). The CDR3 has 15 residues. V dropped 2 bases and J dropped 2 bases, with 12 bases sitting between them. CDR1 MDHEN and CDR2 SYDVKM come from the germline V gene. Written as DNA, the CDR3 is TGTGCCAGCAGTTTACCGGGACACCCAAACTATGGCTACACCTTC. This sequence encodes CASSLPGHPNYGYTF.

The chain employs TRBV9 and TRBJ2-5; tentative D call: TRBD2 (7 bases). Germline assignment: CDR1 SGDLS and CDR2 YYNGEE. Trimming pared 4 bases from V and 2 bases from J, leaving 24 bases between. The CDR3 spans 18 residues. The CDR3 loop reads CASSPYLGGRAQQETQYF. The CDR3 coding sequence is TGTGCCAGCAGCCCCTATTTGGGGGGGCGTGCTCAACAAGAGACCCAGTACTTC.

This chain connects TRBV5-4 to TRBJ1-1; D possibly corresponds to TRBD1 (5 bases). The CDR3 extends over 13 amino acids. The V and J ends lost 0 bases and 8 bases respectively, with 11 bases between them. Germline V CDR1 and CDR2: SGHNT, YYREEE (reference sequence). The CDR3 reads CASSLAKGWEAFF. DNA for the CDR3: TGTGCCAGCAGCTTGGCCAAGGGGTGGGAAGCTTTCTTT.

J is TRBJ2-7 and V is TRBV27, with 8 bases that match TRBD1. The trim removed 8 bases at V and 3 bases at J, leaving 9 bases unmatched. The CDR3 runs 14 residues. Germline V gene data show CDR1 as MNHEY and CDR2 as SMNVEV (reference sequence). CDR3: CASGEQGAHYEQYF. For the CDR3, the DNA is TGTGCCAGCGGAGAGCAGGGGGCCCACTACGAGCAGTACTTC.

The chain joins TRBV24-1 to TRBJ2-2, with a tentative D call TRBD1 (5 bases). CDR3 size: 15 residues. CDR1 KGHDR and CDR2 SFDVKD come from the germline V gene. Trimming removed 2 bases at V and 6 bases at J, with 12 bases between. CDR3 protein: CATSDSAGFPGELFF. In DNA, the CDR3 is TGTGCCACCAGTGATTCCGCAGGGTTCCCCGGGGAGCTGTTTTTT.

V and J are TRBV4-1 and TRBJ1-1, with a weak D call TRBD1 (6 bases). Germline V lookup: CDR1 MGHRA, CDR2 YSYEKL. Between the trimmed V and J ends, which lost 5 bases and 4 bases, there was a span of 11 bases. The CDR3 length is 13 residues. This CDR3 is CASSSGVATEAFF. In DNA, the CDR3 is TGCGCCAGCAGCTCAGGGGTGGCCACTGAAGCTTTCTTT.

The V gene is TRBV7-9, the J gene TRBJ2-7; 8 nucleotides agree with TRBD2. After removal of 6 bases from V and 5 bases from J, the junction contained 12 bases not matched to a gene. There are 15 residues in the CDR3. Looked up from germline, CDR1 is SEHNR and CDR2 is FQNEAQ (reference sequence). The CDR3 here is CASSSVSAGANEQYF. Written as DNA, the CDR3 is TGTGCCAGCAGTTCCGTTTCAGCGGGAGCCAACGAGCAGTACTTC.

The chain is built from TRBV9 and TRBJ2-3; TRBD1 is a possible D gene (6 bases). This CDR3 region has 16 residues. V gave up 4 bases and J gave up 4 bases, with 19 bases separating them. The germline V gene has CDR1 SGDLS and CDR2 YYNGEE. The CDR3 region has the DNA TGTGCCAGCAGCCCAGCTGGTCAGGGGCAACCAGATACGCAGTATTTT. This encodes CASSPAGQGQPDTQYF.

V is TRBV5-1 and J is TRBJ1-1; TRBD1 matches at 8 bases. With V trimmed by 4 bases and J by 0 bases, 5 bases remained unmatched. The CDR3 has 15 amino acids. Germline CDR1 SGHRS, CDR2 YFSETQ. The CDR3 bases are TGCGCCAGCAGCAAGGGGACAGGACTGAACACTGAAGCTTTCTTT. This translates into CASSKGTGLNTEAFF.

CDR3 loop: CASSQSYSGTEAFF. CDR3 DNA sequence: TGCGCCAGCAGTCAATCGTATTCGGGTACTGAAGCTTTCTTT. The rearrangement links TRBV23-1 to TRBJ1-1; D ambiguous. TRBV23-1 is sorted into the ORF group, with uncertain function. The CDR3 sequence is 14 residues long. Trimming removed 0 bases at V and 5 bases at J, with 10 bases between.

The chain carries TRBV2 and TRBJ1-5; D may be TRBD1 (5 bases). Trimming shortened V by 3 bases and J by 5 bases, and 14 bases separated the two germline ends. The CDR3 runs to 15 residues. Germline V gene sequence: CDR1 SNHLY, CDR2 FYNNEI. The DNA for the CDR3 is TGTGCCAGCAGTGACCCCAGGGCTTGGGATCAGCCCCAGCATTTT. Protein product: CASSDPRAWDQPQHF.

The CDR3 nucleotides read TGTGCCAGCTCACCAGCGCCTAGCGGGAGGGCCAATGAGCAGTTCTTC. Translation gives CASSPAPSGRANEQFF. V and J are TRBV18 and TRBJ2-1; 12 bases align to TRBD2. Trimming at V came to 2 bases and at J to 6 bases, leaving 5 bases not matched to a gene. The CDR3 length is 16 residues. From germline, CDR1 is KGHSH and CDR2 LQKENI.

The V call is TRBV6-1, the J call TRBJ1-5; D unresolved. The CDR3 runs 17 residues. V gave up 0 bases and J gave up 0 bases, with 12 bases separating them. In germline, CDR1 is MNHNS, CDR2 SASEGT. The CDR3 DNA follows: TGTGCCAGCAGTGAAGCGCCGGGATACCATAGCAATCAGCCCCAGCATTTT. Translation: CASSEAPGYHSNQPQHF.